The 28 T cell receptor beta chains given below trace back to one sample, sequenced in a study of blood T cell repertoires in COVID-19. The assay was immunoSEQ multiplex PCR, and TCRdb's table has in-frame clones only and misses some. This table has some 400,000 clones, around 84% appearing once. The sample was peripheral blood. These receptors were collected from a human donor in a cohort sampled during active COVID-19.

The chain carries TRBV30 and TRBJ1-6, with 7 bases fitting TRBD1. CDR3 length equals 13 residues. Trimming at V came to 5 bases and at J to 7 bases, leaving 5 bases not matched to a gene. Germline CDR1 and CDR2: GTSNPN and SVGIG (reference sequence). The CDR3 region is CAWAGTANSPLHF. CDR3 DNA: TGTGCCTGGGCCGGGACAGCGAATTCACCCCTCCACTTT.

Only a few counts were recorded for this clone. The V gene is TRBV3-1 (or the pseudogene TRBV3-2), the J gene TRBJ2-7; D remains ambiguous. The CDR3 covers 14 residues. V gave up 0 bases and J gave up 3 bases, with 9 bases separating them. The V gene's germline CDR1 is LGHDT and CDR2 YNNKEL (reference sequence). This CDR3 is CASSQESNSYEQYF. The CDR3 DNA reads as TGTGCCAGCAGCCAAGAATCGAACAGCTACGAGCAGTACTTC.

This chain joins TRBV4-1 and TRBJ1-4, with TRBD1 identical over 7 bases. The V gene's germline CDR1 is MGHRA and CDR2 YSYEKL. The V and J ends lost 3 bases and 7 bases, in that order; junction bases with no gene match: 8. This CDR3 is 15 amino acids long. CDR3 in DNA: TGCGCCAGCAGCCATTGCGACAGGGATGGTGAAAAACTGTTTTTT. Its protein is CASSHCDRDGEKLFF.

The CDR3: CAWSSGQANTGELFF. DNA for the CDR3: TGTGCCTGGAGTAGCGGACAGGCGAACACCGGGGAGCTGTTTTTT. V is TRBV30 and J is TRBJ2-2; 7 bases align to TRBD1. With 2 bases clipped from V and 0 bases from J, the junction kept 3 bases outside the gene matches. This CDR3 comprises 15 residues. Germline V gene lookup returns CDR1 GTSNPN and CDR2 SVGIG (reference sequence).

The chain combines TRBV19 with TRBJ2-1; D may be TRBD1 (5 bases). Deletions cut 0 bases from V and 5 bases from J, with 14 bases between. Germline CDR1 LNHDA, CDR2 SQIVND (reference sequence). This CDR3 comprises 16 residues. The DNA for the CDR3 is TGTGCCAGTAGTATAGATCCCAGGGCTATGAACAATGAGCAGTTCTTC. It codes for CASSIDPRAMNNEQFF.

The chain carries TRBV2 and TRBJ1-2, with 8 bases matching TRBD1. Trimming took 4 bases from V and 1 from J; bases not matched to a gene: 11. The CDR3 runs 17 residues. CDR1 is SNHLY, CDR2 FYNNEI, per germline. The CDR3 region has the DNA TGTGCCAGCAGTGCCTTAGGGACAGGAGGGCTTAACTATGGCTACACCTTC. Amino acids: CASSALGTGGLNYGYTF. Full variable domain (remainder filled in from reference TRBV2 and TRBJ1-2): EPEVTQTPSHQVTQMGQEVILRCVPISNHLYFYWYRQILGQKVEFLVSFYNNEISEKSEIFDDQFSVERPDGSNFTLKIRSTKLEDSAMYFCASSALGTGGLNYGYTFGSGTRLTVV.

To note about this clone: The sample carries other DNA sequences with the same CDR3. The CDR3 DNA sequence: TGTGCCAGCAGCCCCGAGGCGGGAGGGCCCTACGAGCAGTACTTC. Residues: CASSPEAGGPYEQYF. The chain combines TRBV6-5 with TRBJ2-7, with 9 bases that match TRBD2. From germline, CDR1 is MNHEY and CDR2 SVGAGI. The CDR3 has 15 residues. Trimming removed 6 bases from V and 2 bases from J; junction bases left unmatched: 8.

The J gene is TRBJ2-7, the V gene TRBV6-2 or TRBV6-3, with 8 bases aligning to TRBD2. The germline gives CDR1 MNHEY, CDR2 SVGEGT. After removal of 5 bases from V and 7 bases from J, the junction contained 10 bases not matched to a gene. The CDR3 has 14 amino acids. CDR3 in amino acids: CASSRGGMLEEQYF. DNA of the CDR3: TGTGCCAGCAGTCGGGGGGGGATGCTAGAAGAGCAGTACTTC.

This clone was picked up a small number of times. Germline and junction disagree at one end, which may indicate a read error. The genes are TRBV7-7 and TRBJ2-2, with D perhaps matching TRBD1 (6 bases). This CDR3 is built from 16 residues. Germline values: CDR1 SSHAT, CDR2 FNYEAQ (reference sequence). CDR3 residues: CASSLGVDRSTGELFF. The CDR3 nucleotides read TGTGCTAGCAGCTTAGGGGTCGACAGGTCTACCGGGGAGCTGTTTTTT.

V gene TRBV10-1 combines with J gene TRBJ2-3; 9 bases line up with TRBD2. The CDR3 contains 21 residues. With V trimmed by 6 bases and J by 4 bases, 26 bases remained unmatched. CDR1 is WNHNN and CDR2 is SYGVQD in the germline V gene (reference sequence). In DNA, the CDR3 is TGCGCCAGCAGAGGGCTAGCGGGACCCCGGGCCGGGGTAACGTTGTCAGATACGCAGTATTTT. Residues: CASRGLAGPRAGVTLSDTQYF.

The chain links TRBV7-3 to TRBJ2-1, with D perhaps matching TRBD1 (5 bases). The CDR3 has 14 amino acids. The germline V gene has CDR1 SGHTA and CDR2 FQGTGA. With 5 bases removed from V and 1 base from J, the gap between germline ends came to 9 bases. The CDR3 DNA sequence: TGTGCCAGCAGCCCCCAGGGTTCCTACAATGAGCAGTTCTTC. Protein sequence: CASSPQGSYNEQFF.

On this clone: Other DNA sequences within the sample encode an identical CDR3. CDR3 protein: CASSPRTGDSTDTQYF. The CDR3 DNA is TGTGCCAGCAGCCCCCGGACAGGCGACAGCACAGATACGCAGTATTTT. The rearrangement uses TRBV9 and TRBJ2-3, with 7 nucleotides matching TRBD1. V was pared by 4 bases and J by 0 bases, with 8 bases of the junction left unmatched. CDR3 length: 16 amino acids. Looked up from germline, CDR1 is SGDLS and CDR2 is YYNGEE.

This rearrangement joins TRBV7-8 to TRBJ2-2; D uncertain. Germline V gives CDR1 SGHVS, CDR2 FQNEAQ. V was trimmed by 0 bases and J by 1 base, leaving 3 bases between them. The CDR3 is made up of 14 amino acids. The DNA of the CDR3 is TGTGCCAGCAGCTTAGCCCTGAACACCGGGGAGCTGTTTTTT. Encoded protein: CASSLALNTGELFF.

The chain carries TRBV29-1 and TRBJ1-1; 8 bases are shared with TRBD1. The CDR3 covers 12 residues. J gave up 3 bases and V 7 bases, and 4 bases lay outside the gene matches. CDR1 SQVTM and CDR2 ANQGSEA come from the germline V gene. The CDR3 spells CSASTGDTEAFF. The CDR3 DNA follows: TGCAGCGCTTCGACAGGGGACACTGAAGCTTTCTTT.

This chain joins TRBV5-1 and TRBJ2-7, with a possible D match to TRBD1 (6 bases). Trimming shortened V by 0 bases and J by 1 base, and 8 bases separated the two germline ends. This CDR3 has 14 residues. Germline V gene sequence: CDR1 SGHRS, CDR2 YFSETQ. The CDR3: CASSLGQESYEQYF. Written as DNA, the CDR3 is TGCGCCAGCAGCTTGGGACAGGAGTCCTACGAGCAGTACTTC. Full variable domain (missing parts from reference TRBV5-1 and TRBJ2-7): KAGVTQTPRYLIKTRGQQVTLSCSPISGHRSVSWYQQTPGQGLQFLFEYFSETQRNKGNFPGRFSGRQFSNSRSEMNVSTLELGDSALYLCASSLGQESYEQYFGPGTRLTVT.

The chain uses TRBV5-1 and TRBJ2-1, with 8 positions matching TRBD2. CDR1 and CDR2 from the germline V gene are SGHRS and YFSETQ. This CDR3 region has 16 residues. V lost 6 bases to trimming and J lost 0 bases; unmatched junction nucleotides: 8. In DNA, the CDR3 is TGCGCCAGCACAATGACAAGCGGGAGCTCCTACAATGAGCAGTTCTTC. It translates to CASTMTSGSSYNEQFF.

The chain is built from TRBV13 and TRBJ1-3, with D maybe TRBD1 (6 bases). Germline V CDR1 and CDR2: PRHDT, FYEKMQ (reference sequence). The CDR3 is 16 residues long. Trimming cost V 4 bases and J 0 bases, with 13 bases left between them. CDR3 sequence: CASSSKGQLSGNTIYF. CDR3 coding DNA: TGTGCCAGCAGCTCCAAAGGACAGCTCTCTGGAAACACCATATATTTT.

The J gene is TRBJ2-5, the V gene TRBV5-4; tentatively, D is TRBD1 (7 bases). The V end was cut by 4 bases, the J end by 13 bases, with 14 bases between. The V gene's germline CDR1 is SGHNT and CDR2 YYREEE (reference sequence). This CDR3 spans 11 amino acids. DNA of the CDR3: TGTGCCAGCAGCCCAGGGGGGCCCCTGTACTTC. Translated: CASSPGGPLYF.

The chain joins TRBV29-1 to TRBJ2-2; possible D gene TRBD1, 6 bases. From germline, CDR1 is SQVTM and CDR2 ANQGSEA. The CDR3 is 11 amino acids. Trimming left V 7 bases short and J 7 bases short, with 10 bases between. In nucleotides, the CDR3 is TGCAGCGCGAGACAGGACGGGGAGCTGTTTTTT. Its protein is CSARQDGELFF.

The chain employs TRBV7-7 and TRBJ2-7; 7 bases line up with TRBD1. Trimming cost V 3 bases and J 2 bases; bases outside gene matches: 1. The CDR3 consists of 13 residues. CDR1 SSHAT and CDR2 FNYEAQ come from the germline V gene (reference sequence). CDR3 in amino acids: CASSLGTAYEQYF. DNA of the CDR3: TGTGCCAGCAGCTTGGGGACAGCCTACGAGCAGTACTTC.

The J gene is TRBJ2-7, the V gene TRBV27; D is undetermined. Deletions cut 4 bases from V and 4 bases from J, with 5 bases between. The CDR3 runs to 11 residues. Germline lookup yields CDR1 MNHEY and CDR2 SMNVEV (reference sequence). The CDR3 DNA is TGTGCCAGCAGTTCTAGGTACGAGCAGTACTTC. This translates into CASSSRYEQYF.

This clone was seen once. The CDR3 reads CASSFIGVTLTDTQYF. CDR3 nucleotide sequence: TGTGCCAGCAGCTTTATCGGGGTAACCCTCACAGATACGCAGTATTTT. The rearrangement uses TRBV7-9 and TRBJ2-3; the D gene is possibly TRBD2 (5 bases). With 3 bases removed from V and 2 bases from J, the gap between germline ends came to 15 bases. CDR3 length equals 16 residues. CDR1 and CDR2 from the germline V gene are SEHNR and FQNEAQ (reference sequence).

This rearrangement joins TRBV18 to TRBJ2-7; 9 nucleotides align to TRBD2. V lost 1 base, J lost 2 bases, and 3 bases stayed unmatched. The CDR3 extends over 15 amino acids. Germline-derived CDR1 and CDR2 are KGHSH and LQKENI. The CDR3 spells CASSPLAGVAYEQYF. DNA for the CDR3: TGTGCCAGCTCACCACTAGCGGGAGTAGCCTACGAGCAGTACTTC.

The CDR3 DNA is TGTGCCAGCAGGCCTAGCGGCTCCTACGAGCAGTACTTC. As protein: CASRPSGSYEQYF. The chain uses TRBV28 and TRBJ2-7, with TRBD2 identical over 7 bases. V was pared by 6 bases and J by 0 bases, with 2 bases of the junction left unmatched. This CDR3 spans 13 amino acids. Germline lookup yields CDR1 MDHEN and CDR2 SYDVKM.

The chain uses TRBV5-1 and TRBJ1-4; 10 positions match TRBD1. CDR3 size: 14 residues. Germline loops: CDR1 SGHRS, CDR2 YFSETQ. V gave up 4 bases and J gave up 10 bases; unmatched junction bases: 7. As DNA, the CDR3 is TGCGCCAGCAGCACCGGGACAGGGGATGTAAAACTGTTTTTT. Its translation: CASSTGTGDVKLFF.

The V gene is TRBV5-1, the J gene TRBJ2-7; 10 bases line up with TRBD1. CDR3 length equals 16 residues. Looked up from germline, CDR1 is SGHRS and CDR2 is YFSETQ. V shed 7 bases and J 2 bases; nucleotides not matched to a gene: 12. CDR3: CASGEVTGTGAYEQYF. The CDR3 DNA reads TGCGCCAGCGGAGAGGTCACCGGGACAGGGGCCTACGAGCAGTACTTC.

The CDR3 bases are TGTGCCAGCAGCTTTGGACTAGCGGCCGCGAGCTCCTACAATGAGCAGTTCTTC. Encoded protein: CASSFGLAAASSYNEQFF. The chain employs TRBV7-8 and TRBJ2-1; 10 bases fit TRBD2. The CDR3 has 18 amino acids. In germline, CDR1 is SGHVS, CDR2 FQNEAQ. V lost 3 bases and J lost 0; bases outside the gene matches: 8.

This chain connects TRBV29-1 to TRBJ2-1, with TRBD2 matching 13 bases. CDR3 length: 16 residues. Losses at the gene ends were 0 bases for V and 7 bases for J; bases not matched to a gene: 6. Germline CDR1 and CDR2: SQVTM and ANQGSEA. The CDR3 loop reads CSVEDWTSGSPNEQFF. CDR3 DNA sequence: TGCAGCGTTGAAGATTGGACTAGCGGGAGCCCGAATGAGCAGTTCTTC.